The text below deals with one TCR beta chain. TCRdb's table, derived via immunoSEQ multiplex PCR, lists solely in-frame clones and lacks some. The profile shows 200,000 to 250,000 clones, approximately 86% of them singletons. The CDR3 is 10 residues long. V shed 4 bases and J shed 11 bases, with 10 bases lying between them. In germline, CDR1 is SQVTM, CDR2 ANQGSEA. The data originate from a study of blood T cell repertoires in COVID-19. The wider study: T cells, B-cell-depleted T cells, or PBMCs supplied cDNA or gDNA.

The specimen was PBMCs or T cells enriched from blood (not recorded which). The clonotype was recovered from a woman aged 30 to 39 who had been exposed to COVID-19. The rearrangement uses TRBV29-1 and TRBJ2-3, with D hard to call. The CDR3 coding sequence is TGCAGCGTTGGGGCGCAAGAGCAGTATTTT. Translating gives CSVGAQEQYF.